This record looks at one T cell receptor (beta chain) sequence and its context. The antigen remains undetermined. This sample also contains other DNA sequences that code for the same CDR3. Expressed TCRB transcripts were sequenced, since all the RNA that had been isolated was reverse transcribed. Sequenced by immunoSEQ multiplex PCR; TCRdb stores in-frame clones only, minus some. Of about 370,000 clones in the sample, 8.5% to 10% were seen once. The sample comes from a study of beta chain features in type 1 diabetes. Points from the study as a whole: Within each of all four CD4+ subsets, Type 1 diabetes patients had TCRB CDR3s that were moderately but significantly shorter.

With V trimmed by 4 bases and J by 5 bases, 4 bases remained unmatched. Germline V gene data show CDR1 as SGHRS and CDR2 as YFSETQ. The CDR3 consists of 14 residues. The chain carries TRBV5-1 and TRBJ2-5, with 11 bases identical to TRBD2. Sequenced material: central memory CD4+ T cells from blood. The receptor comes from a man aged 30-40 years with type 1 diabetes. The CDR3 region has the DNA TGCGCCAGCAGCCCCCGGACTAGCGGGGAGACCCAGTACTTC. Amino acid sequence: CASSPRTSGETQYF.